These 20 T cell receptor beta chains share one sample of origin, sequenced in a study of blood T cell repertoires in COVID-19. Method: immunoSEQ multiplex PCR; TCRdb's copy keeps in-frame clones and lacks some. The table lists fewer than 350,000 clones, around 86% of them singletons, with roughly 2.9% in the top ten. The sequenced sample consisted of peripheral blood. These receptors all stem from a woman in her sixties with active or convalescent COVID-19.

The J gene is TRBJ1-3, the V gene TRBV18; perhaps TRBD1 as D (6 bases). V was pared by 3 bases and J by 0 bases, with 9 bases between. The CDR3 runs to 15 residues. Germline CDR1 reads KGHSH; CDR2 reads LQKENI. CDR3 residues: CASSPKDSSGNTIYF. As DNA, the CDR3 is TGTGCCAGCTCACCGAAGGACAGCTCTGGAAACACCATATATTTT.

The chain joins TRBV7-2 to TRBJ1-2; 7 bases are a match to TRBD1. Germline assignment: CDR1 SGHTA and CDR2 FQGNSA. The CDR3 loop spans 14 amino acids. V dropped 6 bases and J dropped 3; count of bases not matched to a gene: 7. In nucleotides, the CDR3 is TGTGCCAGCAGAGGGACCGGACAGGACTATGGCTACACCTTC. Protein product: CASRGTGQDYGYTF. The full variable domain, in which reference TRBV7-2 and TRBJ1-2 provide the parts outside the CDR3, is GAGVSQSPSNKVTEKGKDVELRCDPISGHTALYWYRQSLGQGLEFLIYFQGNSAPDKSGLPSDRFSAERTGGSVSTLTIQRTQQEDSAVYLCASRGTGQDYGYTFGSGTRLTVV.

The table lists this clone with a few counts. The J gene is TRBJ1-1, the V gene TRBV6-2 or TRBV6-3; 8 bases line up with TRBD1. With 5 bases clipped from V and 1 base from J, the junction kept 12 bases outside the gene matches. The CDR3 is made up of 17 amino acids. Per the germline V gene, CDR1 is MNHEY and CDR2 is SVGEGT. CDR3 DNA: TGTGCCAGCAGTCCGCAGGGGGCGGCCCCCGGGAACACTGAAGCTTTCTTT. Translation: CASSPQGAAPGNTEAFF.

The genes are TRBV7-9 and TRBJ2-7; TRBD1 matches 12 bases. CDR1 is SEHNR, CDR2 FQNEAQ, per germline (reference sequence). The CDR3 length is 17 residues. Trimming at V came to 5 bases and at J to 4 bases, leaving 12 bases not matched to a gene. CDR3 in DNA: TGTGCCAGCAGCACAGACGCTGGGACAGGGGGCTGGTACGAGCAGTACTTC. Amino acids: CASSTDAGTGGWYEQYF.

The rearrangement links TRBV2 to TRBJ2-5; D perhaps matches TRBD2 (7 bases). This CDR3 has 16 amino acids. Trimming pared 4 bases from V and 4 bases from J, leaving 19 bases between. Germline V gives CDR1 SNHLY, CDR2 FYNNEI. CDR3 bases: TGTGCCAGCAGTGCACCTATTAGGGGGAGGGGAGAGACCCAGTACTTC. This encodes CASSAPIRGRGETQYF.

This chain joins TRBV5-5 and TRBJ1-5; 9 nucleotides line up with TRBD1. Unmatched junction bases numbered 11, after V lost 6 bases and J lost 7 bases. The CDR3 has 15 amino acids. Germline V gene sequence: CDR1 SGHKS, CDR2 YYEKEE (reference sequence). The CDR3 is CASNYSGQGRQPQHF. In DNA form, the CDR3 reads TGTGCCAGCAACTATAGTGGACAGGGGAGACAGCCCCAGCATTTT.

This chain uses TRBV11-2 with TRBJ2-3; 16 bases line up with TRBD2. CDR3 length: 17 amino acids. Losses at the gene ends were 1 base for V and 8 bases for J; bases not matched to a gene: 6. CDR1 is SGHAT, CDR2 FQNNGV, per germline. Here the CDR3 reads CASSLVGLAGGHGTQYF. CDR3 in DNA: TGTGCCAGCAGCTTAGTGGGACTAGCGGGGGGGCATGGTACGCAGTATTTT.

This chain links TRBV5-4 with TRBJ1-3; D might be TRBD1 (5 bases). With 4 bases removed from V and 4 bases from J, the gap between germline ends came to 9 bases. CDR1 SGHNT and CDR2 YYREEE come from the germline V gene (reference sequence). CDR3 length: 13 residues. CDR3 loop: CASSLRGGNTIYF. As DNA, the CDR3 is TGTGCCAGCAGCCTAAGGGGCGGAAACACCATATATTTT. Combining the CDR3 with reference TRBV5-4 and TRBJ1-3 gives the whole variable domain ETGVTQSPTHLIKTRGQQVTLRCSSQSGHNTVSWYQQALGQGPQFIFQYYREEENGRGNFPPRFSGLQFPNYSSELNVNALELDDSALYLCASSLRGGNTIYFGEGSWLTVV.

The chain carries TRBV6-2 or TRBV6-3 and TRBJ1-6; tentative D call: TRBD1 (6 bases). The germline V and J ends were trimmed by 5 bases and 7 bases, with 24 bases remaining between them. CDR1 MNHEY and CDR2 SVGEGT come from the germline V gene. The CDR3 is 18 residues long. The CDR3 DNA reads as TGTGCCAGCAGTAATCCTCCGCCTGCCGCGGGGGGCAATTCACCCCTCCACTTT. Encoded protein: CASSNPPPAAGGNSPLHF.

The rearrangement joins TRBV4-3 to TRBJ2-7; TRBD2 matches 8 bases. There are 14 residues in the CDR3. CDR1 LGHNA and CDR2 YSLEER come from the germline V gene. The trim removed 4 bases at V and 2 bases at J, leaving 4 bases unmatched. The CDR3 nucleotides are TGCGCCAGCAGCCCAACTAGCGGTCCCTACGAGCAGTACTTC. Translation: CASSPTSGPYEQYF.

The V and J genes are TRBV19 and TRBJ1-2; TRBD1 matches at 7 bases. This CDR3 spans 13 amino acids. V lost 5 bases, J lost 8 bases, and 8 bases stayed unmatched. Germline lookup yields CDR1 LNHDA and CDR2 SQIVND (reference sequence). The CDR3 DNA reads TGTGCCAGTAGTTTGAGGGGGCAGGAAGGCTACACCTTC. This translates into CASSLRGQEGYTF.

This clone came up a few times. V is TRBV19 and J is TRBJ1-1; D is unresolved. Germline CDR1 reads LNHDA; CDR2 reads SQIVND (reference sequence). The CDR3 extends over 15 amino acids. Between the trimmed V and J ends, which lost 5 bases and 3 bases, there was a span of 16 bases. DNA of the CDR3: TGTGCCAGTAGTCCTCCATGGAGGGAGGACACTGAAGCTTTCTTT. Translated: CASSPPWREDTEAFF.

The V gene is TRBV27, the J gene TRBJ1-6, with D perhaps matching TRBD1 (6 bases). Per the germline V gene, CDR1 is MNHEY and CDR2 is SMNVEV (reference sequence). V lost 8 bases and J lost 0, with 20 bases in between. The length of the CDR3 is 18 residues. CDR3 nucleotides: TGTGCCAGCCGTTCAGGGGCTCGCCCGAGCTCCTATAATTCACCCCTCCACTTT. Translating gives CASRSGARPSSYNSPLHF.

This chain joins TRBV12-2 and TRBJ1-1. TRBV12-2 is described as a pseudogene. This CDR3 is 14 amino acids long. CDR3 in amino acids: CASRLERGNTEAFF. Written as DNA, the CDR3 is TGTGCAAGTCGCTTAGAACGGGGGAACACTGAAGCTTTCTTT.

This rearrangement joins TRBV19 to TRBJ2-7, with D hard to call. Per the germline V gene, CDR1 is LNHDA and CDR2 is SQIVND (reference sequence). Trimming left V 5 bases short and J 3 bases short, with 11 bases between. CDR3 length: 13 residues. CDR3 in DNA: TGTGCCAGTAGTGCAGACACGGTCTACGAGCAGTACTTC. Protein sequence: CASSADTVYEQYF.

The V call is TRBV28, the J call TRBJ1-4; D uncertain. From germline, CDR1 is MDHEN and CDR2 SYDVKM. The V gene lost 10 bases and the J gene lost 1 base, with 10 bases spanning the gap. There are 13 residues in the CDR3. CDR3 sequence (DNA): TGTGCCACGAGGCGGTTAACTAATGAAAAACTGTTTTTT. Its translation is CATRRLTNEKLFF.

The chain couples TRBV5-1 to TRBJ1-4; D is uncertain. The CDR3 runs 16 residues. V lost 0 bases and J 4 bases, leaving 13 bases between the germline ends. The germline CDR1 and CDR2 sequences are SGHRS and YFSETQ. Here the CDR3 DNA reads TGCGCCAGCAGCTTGGCCGGAGACCAAATTAATGAAAAACTGTTTTTT. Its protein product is CASSLAGDQINEKLFF.

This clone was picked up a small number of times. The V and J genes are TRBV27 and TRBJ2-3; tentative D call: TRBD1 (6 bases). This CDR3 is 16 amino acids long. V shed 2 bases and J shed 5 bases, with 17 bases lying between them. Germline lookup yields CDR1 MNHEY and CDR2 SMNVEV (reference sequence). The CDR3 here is CASSLGGQMMGDTQYF. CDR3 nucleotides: TGTGCCAGCAGTTTAGGGGGCCAGATGATGGGAGATACGCAGTATTTT.

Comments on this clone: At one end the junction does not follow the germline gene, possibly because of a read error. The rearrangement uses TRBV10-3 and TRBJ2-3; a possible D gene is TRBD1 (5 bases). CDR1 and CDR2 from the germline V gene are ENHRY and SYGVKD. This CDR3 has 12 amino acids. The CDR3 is CAISEDTGTQYF. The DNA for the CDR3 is TGTGCCATCAGTGAAGATACAGGTACGCAGTATTTT.

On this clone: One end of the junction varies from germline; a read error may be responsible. The CDR3 here is CASSLVGVGQPRF. CDR3 DNA: TGTGCCAGTAGCCTGGTAGGAGTAGGACAGCCGCGTTTT. This rearrangement joins TRBV19 to TRBJ1-4; a weak D match, TRBD1 (6 bases). The germline V gene encodes CDR1 LNHDA and CDR2 SQIVND (reference sequence). This CDR3 comprises 13 residues.